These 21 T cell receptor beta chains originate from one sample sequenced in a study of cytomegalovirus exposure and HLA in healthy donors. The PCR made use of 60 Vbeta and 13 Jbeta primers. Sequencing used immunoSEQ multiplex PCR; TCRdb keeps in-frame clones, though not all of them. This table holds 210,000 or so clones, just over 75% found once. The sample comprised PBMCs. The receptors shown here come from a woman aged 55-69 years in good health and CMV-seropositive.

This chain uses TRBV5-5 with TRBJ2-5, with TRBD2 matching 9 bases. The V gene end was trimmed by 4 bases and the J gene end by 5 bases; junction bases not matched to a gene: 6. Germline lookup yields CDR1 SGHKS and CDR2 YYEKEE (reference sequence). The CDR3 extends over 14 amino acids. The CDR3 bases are TGTGCCAGCAGCCCCGTAGCGGGGGTGGAGACCCAGTACTTC. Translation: CASSPVAGVETQYF.

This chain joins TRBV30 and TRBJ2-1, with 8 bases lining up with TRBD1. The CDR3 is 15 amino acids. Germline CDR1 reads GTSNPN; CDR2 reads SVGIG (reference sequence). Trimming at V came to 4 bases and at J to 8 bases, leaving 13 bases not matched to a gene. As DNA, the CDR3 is TGTGCCTGGACCGAAGGACAGGGTCCCGGAGATGAGCAGTTCTTC. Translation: CAWTEGQGPGDEQFF.

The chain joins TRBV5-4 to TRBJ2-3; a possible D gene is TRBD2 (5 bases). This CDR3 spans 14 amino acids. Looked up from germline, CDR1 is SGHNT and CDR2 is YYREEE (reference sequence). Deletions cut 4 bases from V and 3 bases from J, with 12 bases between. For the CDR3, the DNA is TGTGCCAGCAGCGCGTCGGGGTCGACAGATACGCAGTATTTT. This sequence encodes CASSASGSTDTQYF.

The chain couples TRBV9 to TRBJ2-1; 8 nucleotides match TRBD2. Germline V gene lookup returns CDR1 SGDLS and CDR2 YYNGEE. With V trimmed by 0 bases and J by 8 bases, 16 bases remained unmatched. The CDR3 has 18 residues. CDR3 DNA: TGTGCCAGCAGCGTAGGTCCTTACACCGGGAGGGCCGTAGATGAGCAGTTCTTC. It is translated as CASSVGPYTGRAVDEQFF. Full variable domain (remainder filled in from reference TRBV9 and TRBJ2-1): DSGVTQTPKHLITATGQRVTLRCSPRSGDLSVYWYQQSLDQGLQFLIQYYNGEERAKGNILERFSAQQFPDLHSELNLSSLELGDSALYFCASSVGPYTGRAVDEQFFGPGTRLTVL.

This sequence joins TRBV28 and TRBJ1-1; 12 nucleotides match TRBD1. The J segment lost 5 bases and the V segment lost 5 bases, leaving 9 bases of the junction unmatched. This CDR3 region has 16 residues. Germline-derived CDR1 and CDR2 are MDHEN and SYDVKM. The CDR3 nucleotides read TGTGCCAGCAGTGCGGCCGGGACAGGGGGCGCGACTGAAGCTTTCTTT. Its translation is CASSAAGTGGATEAFF.

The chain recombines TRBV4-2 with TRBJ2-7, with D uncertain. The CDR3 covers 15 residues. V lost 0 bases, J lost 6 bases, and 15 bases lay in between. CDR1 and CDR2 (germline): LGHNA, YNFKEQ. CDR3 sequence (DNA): TGTGCCAGCAGCCAAGAGGTGCTAGGTCGTCGCGAGCAGTACTTC. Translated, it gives CASSQEVLGRREQYF.

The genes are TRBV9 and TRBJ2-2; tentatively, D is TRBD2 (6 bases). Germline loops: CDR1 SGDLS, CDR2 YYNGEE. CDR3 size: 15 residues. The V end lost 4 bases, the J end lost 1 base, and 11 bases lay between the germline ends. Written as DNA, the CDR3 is TGTGCCAGCAGCTCGGGACTGAAGAACACCGGGGAGCTGTTTTTT. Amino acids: CASSSGLKNTGELFF. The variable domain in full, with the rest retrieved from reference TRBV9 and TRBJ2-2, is DSGVTQTPKHLITATGQRVTLRCSPRSGDLSVYWYQQSLDQGLQFLIQYYNGEERAKGNILERFSAQQFPDLHSELNLSSLELGDSALYFCASSSGLKNTGELFFGEGSRLTVL.

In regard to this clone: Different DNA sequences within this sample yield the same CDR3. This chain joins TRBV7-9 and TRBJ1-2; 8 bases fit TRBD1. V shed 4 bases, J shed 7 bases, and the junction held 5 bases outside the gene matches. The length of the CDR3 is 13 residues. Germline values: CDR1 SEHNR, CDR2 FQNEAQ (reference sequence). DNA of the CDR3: TGTGCCAGCAGCTCCGGGACAGGTGGTGGCTACACCTTC. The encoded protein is CASSSGTGGGYTF.

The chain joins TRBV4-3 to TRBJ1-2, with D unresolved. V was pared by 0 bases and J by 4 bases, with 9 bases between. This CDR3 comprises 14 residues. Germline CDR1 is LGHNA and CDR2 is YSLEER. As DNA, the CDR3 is TGCGCCAGCAGCCAAGATGCGACAAGCTATGGCTACACCTTC. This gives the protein CASSQDATSYGYTF.

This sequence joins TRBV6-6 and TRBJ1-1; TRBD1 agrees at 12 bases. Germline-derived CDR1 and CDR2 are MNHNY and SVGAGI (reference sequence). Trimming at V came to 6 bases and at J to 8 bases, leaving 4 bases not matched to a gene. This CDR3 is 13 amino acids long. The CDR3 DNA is TGTGCCAGCAGCCCGGGACAGGGGGCGGAAGCTTTCTTT. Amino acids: CASSPGQGAEAFF.

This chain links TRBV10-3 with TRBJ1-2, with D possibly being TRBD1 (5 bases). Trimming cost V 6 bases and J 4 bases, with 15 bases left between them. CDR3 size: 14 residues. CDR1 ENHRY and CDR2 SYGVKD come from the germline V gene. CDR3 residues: CAIRPQQGFYGYTF. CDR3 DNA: TGTGCCATCAGGCCTCAGCAGGGATTCTATGGCTACACCTTC.

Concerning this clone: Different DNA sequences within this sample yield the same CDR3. CDR3 coding DNA: TGTGCCAGCAGTCTTGTAGCGGGGGGGACTTACAATGAGCAGTTCTTC. It codes for CASSLVAGGTYNEQFF. The chain is built from TRBV28 and TRBJ2-1; 11 bases line up with TRBD2. Germline CDR1 and CDR2: MDHEN and SYDVKM. This CDR3 comprises 16 residues. V was clipped by 5 bases and J by 4 bases; unmatched bases: 7.

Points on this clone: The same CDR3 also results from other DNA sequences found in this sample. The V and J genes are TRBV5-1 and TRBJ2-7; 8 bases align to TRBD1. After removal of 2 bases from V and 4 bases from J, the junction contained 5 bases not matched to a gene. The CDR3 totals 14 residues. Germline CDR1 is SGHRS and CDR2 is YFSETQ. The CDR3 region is CASSLGTGGYEQYF. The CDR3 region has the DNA TGCGCCAGCAGCTTAGGGACAGGTGGTTACGAGCAGTACTTC.

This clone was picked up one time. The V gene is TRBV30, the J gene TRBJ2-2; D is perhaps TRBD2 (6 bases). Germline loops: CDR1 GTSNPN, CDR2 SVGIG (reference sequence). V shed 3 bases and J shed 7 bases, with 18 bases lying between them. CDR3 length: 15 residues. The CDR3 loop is CAWRISPGVGGELFF. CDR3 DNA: TGTGCCTGGAGAATATCCCCGGGGGTGGGCGGGGAGCTGTTTTTT.

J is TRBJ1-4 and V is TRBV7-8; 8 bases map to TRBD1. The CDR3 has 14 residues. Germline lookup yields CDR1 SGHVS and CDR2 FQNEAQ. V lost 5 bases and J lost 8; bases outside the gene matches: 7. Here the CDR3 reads CASSPQGAREKLFF. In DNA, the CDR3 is TGTGCCAGCAGCCCGCAGGGGGCGCGGGAAAAACTGTTTTTT.

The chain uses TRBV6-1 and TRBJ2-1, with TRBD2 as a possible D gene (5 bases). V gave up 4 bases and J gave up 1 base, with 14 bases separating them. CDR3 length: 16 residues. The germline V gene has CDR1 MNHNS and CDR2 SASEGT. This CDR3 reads CASSAITRNSYNEQFF. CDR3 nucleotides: TGTGCCAGCAGTGCTATTACTAGAAATTCCTACAATGAGCAGTTCTTC.

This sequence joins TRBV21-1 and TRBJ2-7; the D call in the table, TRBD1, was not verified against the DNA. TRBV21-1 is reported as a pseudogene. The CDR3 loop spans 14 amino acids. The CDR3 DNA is TGTGCCAGCATCCTGGACAGGGGGCGCGGGGAGCAGTACTTC. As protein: CASILDRGRGEQYF.

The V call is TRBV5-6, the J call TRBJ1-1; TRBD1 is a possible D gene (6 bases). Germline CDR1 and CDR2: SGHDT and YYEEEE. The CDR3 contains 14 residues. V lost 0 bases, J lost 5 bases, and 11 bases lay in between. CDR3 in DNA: TGTGCCAGCAGCTTGGGGGGGCCTAATACTGAAGCTTTCTTT. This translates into CASSLGGPNTEAFF.

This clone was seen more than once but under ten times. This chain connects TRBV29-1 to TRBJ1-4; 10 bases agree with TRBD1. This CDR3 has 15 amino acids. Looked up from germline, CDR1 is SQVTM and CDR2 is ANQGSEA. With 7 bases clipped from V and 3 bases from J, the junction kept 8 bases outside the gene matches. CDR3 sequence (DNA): TGCAGCGCGGGACAGGGGTGGTCCGCTAATGAAAAACTGTTTTTT. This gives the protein CSAGQGWSANEKLFF.

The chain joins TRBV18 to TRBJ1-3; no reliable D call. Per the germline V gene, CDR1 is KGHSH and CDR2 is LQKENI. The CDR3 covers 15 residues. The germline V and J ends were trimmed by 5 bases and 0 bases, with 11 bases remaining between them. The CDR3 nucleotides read TGTGCCAGCTCAATGCGGGGAACCTCTGGAAACACCATATATTTT. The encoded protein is CASSMRGTSGNTIYF.

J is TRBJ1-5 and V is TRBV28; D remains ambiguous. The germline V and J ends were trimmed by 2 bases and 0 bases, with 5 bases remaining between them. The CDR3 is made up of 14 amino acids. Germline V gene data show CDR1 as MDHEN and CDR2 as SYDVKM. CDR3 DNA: TGTGCCAGCAGTTTACGGTTTAGCAATCAGCCCCAGCATTTT. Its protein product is CASSLRFSNQPQHF. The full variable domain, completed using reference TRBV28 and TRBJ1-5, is DVKVTQSSRYLVKRTGEKVFLECVQDMDHENMFWYRQDPGLGLRLIYFSYDVKMKEKGDIPEGYSVSREKKERFSLILESASTNQTSMYLCASSLRFSNQPQHFGDGTRLSIL.